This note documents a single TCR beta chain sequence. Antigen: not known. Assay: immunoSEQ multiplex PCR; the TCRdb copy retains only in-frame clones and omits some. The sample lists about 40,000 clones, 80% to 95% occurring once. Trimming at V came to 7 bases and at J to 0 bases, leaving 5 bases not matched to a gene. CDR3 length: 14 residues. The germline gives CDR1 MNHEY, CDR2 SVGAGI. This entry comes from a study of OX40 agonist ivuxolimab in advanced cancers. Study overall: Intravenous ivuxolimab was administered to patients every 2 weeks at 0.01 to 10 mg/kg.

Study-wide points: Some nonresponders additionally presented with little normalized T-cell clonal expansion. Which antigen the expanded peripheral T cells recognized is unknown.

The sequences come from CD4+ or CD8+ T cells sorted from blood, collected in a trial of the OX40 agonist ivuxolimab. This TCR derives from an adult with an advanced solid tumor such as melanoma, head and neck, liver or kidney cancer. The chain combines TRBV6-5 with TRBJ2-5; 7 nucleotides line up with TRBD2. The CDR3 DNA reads TGTGCCAGCACCGACCGGGGGGACCAAGAGACCCAGTACTTC. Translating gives CASTDRGDQETQYF.